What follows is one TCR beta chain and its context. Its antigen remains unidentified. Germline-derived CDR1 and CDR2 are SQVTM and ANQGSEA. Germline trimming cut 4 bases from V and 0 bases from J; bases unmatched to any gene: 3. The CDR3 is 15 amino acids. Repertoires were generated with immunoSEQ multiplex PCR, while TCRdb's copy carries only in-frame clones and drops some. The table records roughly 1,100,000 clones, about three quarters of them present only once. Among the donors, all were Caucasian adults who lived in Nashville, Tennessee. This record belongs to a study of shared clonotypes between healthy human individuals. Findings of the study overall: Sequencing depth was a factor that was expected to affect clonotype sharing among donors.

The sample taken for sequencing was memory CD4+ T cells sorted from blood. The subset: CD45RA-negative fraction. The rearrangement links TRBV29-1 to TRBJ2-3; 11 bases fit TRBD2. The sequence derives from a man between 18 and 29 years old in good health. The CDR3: CSVVLAGASTDTQYF. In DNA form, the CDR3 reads TGCAGCGTTGTACTAGCGGGGGCTAGCACAGATACGCAGTATTTT.